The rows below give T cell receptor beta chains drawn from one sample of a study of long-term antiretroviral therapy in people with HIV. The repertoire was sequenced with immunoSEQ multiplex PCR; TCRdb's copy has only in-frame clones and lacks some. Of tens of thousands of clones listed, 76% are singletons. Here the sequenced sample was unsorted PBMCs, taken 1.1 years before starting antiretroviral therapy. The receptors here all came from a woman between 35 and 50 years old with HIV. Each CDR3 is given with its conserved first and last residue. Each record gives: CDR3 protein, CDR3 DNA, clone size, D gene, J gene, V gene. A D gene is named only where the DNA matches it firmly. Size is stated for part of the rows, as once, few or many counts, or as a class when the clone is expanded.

CASRKSRDTGELFF | TGTGCCAGCAGAAAATCCAGGGATACCGGGGAGCTGTTTTTT | NA | NA | TRBJ2-2 | TRBV9
CAATGVALNQPQHF | TGTGCCGCGACAGGGGTGGCCCTCAATCAGCCCCAGCATTTT | NA | TRBD1 | TRBJ1-5 | TRBV6-6
CSVSKGRLYGYTF | TGCAGCGTTTCCAAGGGCAGGCTCTATGGCTACACCTTC | NA | NA | TRBJ1-2 | TRBV29-1
CASSLAQAGAYEQYF | TGTGCCAGCAGCTTAGCTCAGGCTGGGGCCTACGAGCAGTACTTC | NA | NA | TRBJ2-7 | TRBV11-2
CASSEGPIQPQHF | TGTGCCAGCAGTGAGGGACCGATTCAGCCCCAGCATTTT | few | NA | TRBJ1-5 | TRBV2
CATSTYTNYGYTF | TGTGCCACCAGCACCTACACCAACTATGGCTACACCTTC | NA | NA | TRBJ1-2 | TRBV15
CASSETGRVYEQYF | TGTGCCAGCAGCGAAACGGGACGGGTCTACGAGCAGTACTTC | NA | NA | TRBJ2-7 | TRBV13
CASSELQTSENF | TGTGCCAGCAGTGAACTACAGACTAGCGAGAACTTC | NA | TRBD2 | TRBJ2-7 | TRBV6-1
CASSGTGTRFGYTF | TGTGCCAGCAGCGGGACCGGGACAAGGTTCGGCTACACCTTC | NA | NA | TRBJ1-2 | TRBV7-9
CASSRPGTAGDTEAFF | TGTGCCAGCAGCCGACCCGGGACGGCGGGAGACACTGAAGCTTTCTTT | once | NA | TRBJ1-1 | TRBV5-5
CASSGTGTVAYEQYF | TGTGCCAGCAGTGGGACCGGGACAGTGGCCTACGAGCAGTACTTC | few | TRBD1 | TRBJ2-7 | TRBV2
CSARRTATEAFF | TGCAGCGCAAGGAGGACAGCCACTGAAGCTTTCTTT | NA | NA | TRBJ1-1 | TRBV29-1
CASSPRQASEKLFF | TGTGCCAGCAGCCCCCGTCAGGCCAGTGAAAAACTGTTTTTT | NA | NA | TRBJ1-4 | TRBV7-9
CASSGSQAGTGELFF | TGTGCCAGCAGCGGCTCCCAGGCGGGCACCGGGGAGCTGTTTTTT | NA | NA | TRBJ2-2 | TRBV11-2
CARSLVVPGAKNTGELFF | TGTGCCAGAAGCTTGGTGGTTCCAGGGGCGAAGAACACCGGGGAGCTGTTTTTT | NA | NA | TRBJ2-2 | TRBV5-3
CASSLVWAGAKYEQYF | TGTGCCAGCAGCTTAGTTTGGGCAGGGGCCAAATACGAGCAGTACTTC | NA | NA | TRBJ2-7 | TRBV11-2
CASSDGRAFF | TGTGCCAGCAGTGATGGACGAGCTTTCTTT | few | NA | TRBJ1-1 | TRBV2
CASSLEKSGAGSNQPQHF | TGTGCCAGCAGCTTAGAGAAGTCAGGCGCGGGGTCAAATCAGCCCCAGCATTTT | NA | NA | TRBJ1-5 | TRBV7-8
CASSPGLAGEEQYF | TGCGCCAGCAGCCCGGGACTAGCGGGGGAAGAGCAGTACTTC | once | TRBD2 | TRBJ2-7 | TRBV5-1
CASSPQGTGGYGYTF | TGTGCCAGCAGTCCCCAAGGGACAGGGGGCTATGGCTACACCTTC | few | TRBD1 | TRBJ1-2 | TRBV27
CASSRGQGPLKQFF | TGTGCCAGCAGCCGAGGACAGGGGCCCCTAAAGCAGTTCTTC | few | TRBD1 | TRBJ2-1 | TRBV7-9
CASSLSGTGARDSGNTIYF | TGCGCCAGCAGCTTGAGTGGGACAGGGGCGAGGGACTCTGGAAACACCATATATTTT | NA | TRBD1 | TRBJ1-3 | TRBV5-1
CASSLRTGSYNEQFF | TGTGCCAGCAGCTTGCGGACAGGCTCCTACAATGAGCAGTTCTTC | NA | TRBD1 | TRBJ2-1 | TRBV5-4
CASSAFSGNTIYF | TGCGCCAGCAGCGCCTTCTCTGGAAACACCATATATTTT | NA | NA | TRBJ1-3 | TRBV5-1
CASSLEGEKLFF | TGTGCCAGCAGCTTAGAGGGAGAAAAACTGTTTTTT | NA | NA | TRBJ1-4 | TRBV7-6
CASSYSPVSYNEQFF | TGTGCCAGCAGTTACTCTCCCGTGTCCTACAATGAGCAGTTCTTC | NA | NA | TRBJ2-1 | TRBV6-5
CASSITRTEAFF | TGTGCCAGTAGTATTACCCGCACTGAAGCTTTCTTT | NA | NA | TRBJ1-1 | TRBV19
CASSLTGQGLDEQFF | TGTGCCAGCAGTTTAACGGGACAGGGTTTGGATGAGCAGTTCTTC | once | TRBD1 | TRBJ2-1 | TRBV27